Listed below are T cell receptor beta chains from one sample, sequenced in a study of T cell repertoires in cytomegalovirus infection. No antigen has been assigned to these receptors. TCRdb reanalysed the reads using MiXCR and keeps one entry per CDR3 protein. This sample has under 850,000 distinct CDR3 sequences, with about 30% found just once. The material sequenced was cultured PBMCs, taken from culture after CMV antigen stimulation. The receptors come from a human donor in good health (CMV status not recorded). Some clones in this sample may be carry-over from other donors' samples. The CDR3 runs from the conserved cysteine through the conserved F or W. A D gene is named only where the DNA matches it firmly. Clone size appears in some rows only: once, few, many, or a class for an expanded clone.

clone_size	v_call	j_call	d_call	cdr3_nt	cdr3_aa
once	TRBV6-2/TRBV6-3	TRBJ2-5	NA	TGTGCCAGCAGTTACTCGATCCGAGAGACCCAGTACTTC	CASSYSIRETQYF
many	TRBV7-2	TRBJ1-5	NA	TGTGCCAGCAGCCCGGGACGGACAAATCAGCCCCAGCATTTT	CASSPGRTNQPQHF
few	TRBV10-3	TRBJ2-3	TRBD2	TGTGCCATCACTAGCGGGGGGGCTACAGATACGCAGTATTTT	CAITSGGATDTQYF
many	TRBV7-2	TRBJ2-1	TRBD2	TGTGCCAGCACCCCCGGAAATAGCGGGAGCGATGAGCAGTTCTTC	CASTPGNSGSDEQFF
NA	TRBV7-6	TRBJ1-2	TRBD1	TGTGCCAGCAGCTCGAACAGGGGCGGGTACACCTTC	CASSSNRGGYTF
few	TRBV7-9	TRBJ1-1	TRBD1	TGTGCCAGCAGCAACAGGGGGAACTTAGCTGAAGCTTTCTTT	CASSNRGNLAEAFF
few	TRBV7-9	TRBJ2-7	NA	TGTGCCAGCAGCTTTGTCAGGGTTCACGAGCAGTACTTC	CASSFVRVHEQYF
NA	TRBV6-6	TRBJ2-2	NA	TGTGCCAGCAGTGTGTGGATGTCACGGACCGGGGAGCTGTTTTTT	CASSVWMSRTGELFF
NA	TRBV23-1	TRBJ2-5	NA	TGCGCCAGCAGTCAATCGGGGCCGAGGCGGGAGACCCAGTACTTC	CASSQSGPRRETQYF
NA	TRBV6-2/TRBV6-3	TRBJ2-1	NA	TGTGCCAGCACTTTAAGGTACTCCTACAATGAGCAGTTCTTC	CASTLRYSYNEQFF
few	TRBV7-9	TRBJ1-2	NA	TGTGCCTCCGGGGAAGCTACTAACTATGGCTACACCTTC	CASGEATNYGYTF
few	TRBV12-3/TRBV12-4	TRBJ2-7	NA	TGTGCCAGCCACACGGGGGCGGGCGAGCAGTACTTC	CASHTGAGEQYF
few	TRBV5-6	TRBJ2-5	NA	TGTGCCAGCAGCTTGGCGGTCTTGGGGTCTAGCGTCGGGGAGACCCAGTACTTC	CASSLAVLGSSVGETQYF
NA	TRBV6-6	TRBJ2-7	NA	TGTGCCAGCATGGAGGAGGAGGGCCCCTCCTACGAGCAGTACTTC	CASMEEEGPSYEQYF
many	TRBV6-1	TRBJ2-1	TRBD2	TGTGCCAGCAGTGATAGCCAGGGAGGGTATGAGCAGTTCTTC	CASSDSQGGYEQFF
NA	TRBV7-4	TRBJ2-5	NA	TGTGCCAGCGGGCCCTCGGACGGCCAAGAGACCCAGTACTTC	CASGPSDGQETQYF
NA	TRBV7-2	TRBJ2-7	NA	TGTGCCAGCAGCCTGGACATTCACTACGAGCGGTACTTC	CASSLDIHYERYF
few	TRBV5-5	TRBJ2-7	NA	TGTGCCAGCAGCAAGAGGGGATTGGGAATTTACGAGCAGTACTTC	CASSKRGLGIYEQYF
NA	TRBV19	TRBJ2-2	NA	TGTGCCAGTAGTTTTGGCAGGGCTTGGACCGGGGAGCTGTTTTTT	CASSFGRAWTGELFF
NA	TRBV18	TRBJ2-3	NA	TGTGCCAGCTCACCAGGCGGGACGGTAGCAGATACGCAGTATTTT	CASSPGGTVADTQYF
few	TRBV7-2	TRBJ2-3	TRBD2	TGTGCCAGCAGCTCAAGGCGGGGGGGACAAGCAGATACGCAGTATTTT	CASSSRRGGQADTQYF
NA	TRBV18	TRBJ2-3	NA	TGTGCCAGCTCACCACCGATAGGACCAATCAGCACAGATACGCAGTATTTT	CASSPPIGPISTDTQYF
NA	TRBV6-5	TRBJ1-6	TRBD1	TGTGCCAGCAGTTTCGGGACAGCCTATAATTCACCCCTCCACTTT	CASSFGTAYNSPLHF
NA	TRBV20-1	TRBJ1-4	NA	TGCAGTGCTAGAGCCGACAGCGAAAAACTGTTTTTT	CSARADSEKLFF
NA	TRBV7-4	TRBJ2-7	TRBD2	TGTGCCAGCAGCCCGGGGACTAGCGGGAGGCACGAGCAGTACTTC	CASSPGTSGRHEQYF
few	TRBV5-5	TRBJ2-1	NA	TGTGCCAGCAGTTGGCCAGGGGTCGGTAATGAGCAGTTCTTC	CASSWPGVGNEQFF
few	TRBV7-6	TRBJ1-1	NA	TGTGCCAGCAGCTTAGAGGGCCCTGAAGCTTTCTTT	CASSLEGPEAFF